Presented here are 31 T cell receptor beta chains from one specimen sequenced in a study of radiation and T cells in renal cell carcinoma. As for time point: baseline pretreatment blood. Documented treatment: 15 Gy SBRT to primary tumor, nephrectomy 4 weeks later. Measured with immunoSEQ multiplex PCR; TCRdb has only the in-frame clones, and not every one. Here the sample spans about 59,000 clones, over 70% being singletons. The sequences come from blood, collected from a patient whose treatment included radiotherapy and nephrectomy. These receptors were taken from a man aged 60 to 75 with renal cell carcinoma.

V is TRBV5-1 and J is TRBJ1-3; 8 bases are a match to TRBD1. Germline lookup yields CDR1 SGHRS and CDR2 YFSETQ. The CDR3 length is 15 residues. After removal of 8 bases from V and 0 bases from J, the junction contained 7 bases not matched to a gene. CDR3 region: CASRTGPTSGNTIYF. The CDR3 coding sequence is TGCGCCAGTAGGACAGGGCCCACCTCTGGAAACACCATATATTTT. Using reference TRBV5-1 and TRBJ1-3 for the parts outside the CDR3, the full variable domain is KAGVTQTPRYLIKTRGQQVTLSCSPISGHRSVSWYQQTPGQGLQFLFEYFSETQRNKGNFPGRFSGRQFSNSRSEMNVSTLELGDSALYLCASRTGPTSGNTIYFGEGSWLTVV.

This rearrangement joins TRBV7-9 to TRBJ2-5, with 9 positions matching TRBD2. Germline CDR1 reads SEHNR; CDR2 reads FQNEAQ (reference sequence). The CDR3 has 17 amino acids. Unmatched junction bases numbered 10, after V lost 5 bases and J lost 0 bases. In DNA form, the CDR3 reads TGTGCCAGCAGCCGGATCGGGGCGGGAGGGTACCAAGAGACCCAGTACTTC. It codes for CASSRIGAGGYQETQYF.

V gene TRBV5-6 combines with J gene TRBJ2-1, with D hard to call. V dropped 0 bases and J dropped 2 bases, with 9 bases sitting between them. Looked up from germline, CDR1 is SGHDT and CDR2 is YYEEEE. This CDR3 region has 15 residues. This CDR3 is CASSLGVITYNEQFF. CDR3 nucleotides: TGTGCCAGCAGCTTGGGGGTAATCACCTACAATGAGCAGTTCTTC.

J is TRBJ1-3 and V is TRBV4-3; a weak D match, TRBD1 (5 bases). Germline loops: CDR1 LGHNA, CDR2 YSLEER. CDR3 size: 15 residues. With 1 base removed from V and 4 bases from J, the gap between germline ends came to 11 bases. The CDR3 region has the DNA TGCGCCAGCAGCCAAGCTACAGGCGCAGGAAACACCATATATTTT. Its translation: CASSQATGAGNTIYF.

The chain uses TRBV7-2 and TRBJ1-1; D perhaps matches TRBD1 (5 bases). Trimming stripped 5 bases from V and 0 bases from J, with 19 bases between. This CDR3 has 17 amino acids. The germline V gene has CDR1 SGHTA and CDR2 FQGNSA. This chain's CDR3 is CASSPPGVAGLNTEAFF. The CDR3 region has the DNA TGTGCCAGCAGCCCCCCGGGGGTGGCAGGACTGAACACTGAAGCTTTCTTT.

In its sample, this clone was seen a few times. This sequence joins TRBV11-3 and TRBJ2-1; 8 positions match TRBD2. In germline, CDR1 is SGHNT, CDR2 YENEEA. The CDR3 totals 15 residues. Trimming at V came to 2 bases and at J to 7 bases, leaving 7 bases not matched to a gene. In DNA form, the CDR3 reads TGTGCCAGCAGCTTAACGGGACTAGGTGGGAATGAGCAGTTCTTC. Translating it yields CASSLTGLGGNEQFF. The full variable domain, completed using reference TRBV11-3 and TRBJ2-1, is EAGVVQSPRYKIIEKKQPVAFWCNPISGHNTLYWYLQNLGQGPELLIRYENEEAVDDSQLPKDRFSAERLKGVDSTLKIQPAELGDSAVYLCASSLTGLGGNEQFFGPGTRLTVL.

This sequence joins TRBV9 and TRBJ1-2, with 9 nucleotides matching TRBD1. CDR1 and CDR2 from the germline V gene are SGDLS and YYNGEE. The V segment lost 0 bases and the J segment 3 bases; nucleotides outside the gene matches: 0. This CDR3 spans 14 amino acids. The CDR3 region is CASSVGQGDYGYTF. The CDR3 DNA reads TGTGCCAGCAGCGTAGGACAGGGGGACTATGGCTACACCTTC.

The chain links TRBV7-3 to TRBJ2-5, with 9 bases identical to TRBD1. Germline CDR1 is SGHTA and CDR2 is FQGTGA. V trimming: 5 bases; J trimming: 5 bases; junction bases outside the gene matches: 9. The CDR3 has 15 amino acids. CDR3 nucleotide sequence: TGTGCCAGCAGCCCCTCGGGACAGGGCCAGGAGACCCAGTACTTC. Translation gives CASSPSGQGQETQYF.

This sequence joins TRBV27 and TRBJ2-3; 7 positions match TRBD2. V lost 7 bases, J lost 0 bases, and 10 bases stayed unmatched. Germline assignment: CDR1 MNHEY and CDR2 SMNVEV (reference sequence). This CDR3 comprises 16 residues. The CDR3 nucleotides are TGTGCCAGCAACGGAATTGGGGGGGTCAGCACAGATACGCAGTATTTT. This gives the protein CASNGIGGVSTDTQYF.

The chain has TRBV5-1 and TRBJ2-7, with 12 bases aligning to TRBD2. The CDR3 is made up of 17 amino acids. The germline gives CDR1 SGHRS, CDR2 YFSETQ. V shed 2 bases and J 4 bases; nucleotides not matched to a gene: 10. The CDR3: CASSLNGLAGPIYEQYV. The CDR3 nucleotides are TGCGCCAGCAGCTTAAATGGACTAGCGGGACCAATATACGAGCAGTACGTC.

This sequence joins TRBV5-5 and TRBJ1-2; D possibly corresponds to TRBD1 (5 bases). CDR1 SGHKS and CDR2 YYEKEE come from the germline V gene (reference sequence). The CDR3 sequence is 15 residues long. V was pared by 0 bases and J by 1 base, with 10 bases between. The CDR3 is CASSLEGANNYGYTF. The CDR3 DNA is TGTGCCAGCAGCTTGGAAGGGGCGAATAACTATGGCTACACCTTC.

This clone was picked up a small number of times. The chain recombines TRBV6-1 with TRBJ1-2; D might be TRBD1 (5 bases). CDR1 MNHNS and CDR2 SASEGT come from the germline V gene. This CDR3 is built from 13 residues. V was shortened by 3 bases and J by 7 bases, with 12 bases between the two germline ends. The CDR3 bases are TGTGCCAGCAGTGATTTCAGGGATAGTGGCTACACCTTC. Its translation is CASSDFRDSGYTF.

As regards this clone: At one of its ends the junction is not consistent with the germline gene, which may arise from a read error. The chain employs TRBV30 and TRBJ2-1; 7 bases line up with TRBD2. CDR1 GTSNPN and CDR2 SVGIG come from the germline V gene (reference sequence). This CDR3 is 15 amino acids long. This CDR3 reads CAWIPPGREVLSRLF. In DNA form, the CDR3 reads TGTGCCTGGATCCCACCTGGCCGGGAGGTCCTCTCCAGGCTCTTC.

The V and J genes are TRBV5-6 and TRBJ2-5; a possible D gene is TRBD1 (6 bases). CDR3 length: 15 residues. Germline CDR1 is SGHDT and CDR2 is YYEEEE. Deletions cut 4 bases from V and 5 bases from J, with 18 bases between. The CDR3 sequence is CASSLYTTGLETQYF. The CDR3 region has the DNA TGTGCCAGCAGCCTATATACCACAGGGTTGGAGACCCAGTACTTC.

The J gene is TRBJ2-1, the V gene TRBV9; weak D call: TRBD2 (6 bases). Trimming pared 4 bases from V and 0 bases from J, leaving 20 bases between. Germline V gene sequence: CDR1 SGDLS, CDR2 YYNGEE. The CDR3 extends over 18 amino acids. CDR3 loop: CASSHTNTRELSYNEQFF. In DNA, the CDR3 is TGTGCCAGCAGCCATACCAACACACGGGAGCTCTCCTACAATGAGCAGTTCTTC. Looking up the rest from reference TRBV9 and TRBJ2-1 gives the full variable domain: DSGVTQTPKHLITATGQRVTLRCSPRSGDLSVYWYQQSLDQGLQFLIQYYNGEERAKGNILERFSAQQFPDLHSELNLSSLELGDSALYFCASSHTNTRELSYNEQFFGPGTRLTVL.

The chain uses TRBV10-1 and TRBJ2-7; possible D gene TRBD2, 5 bases. Germline CDR1 WNHNN, CDR2 SYGVQD (reference sequence). Trimming removed 2 bases at V and 6 bases at J, with 11 bases between. This CDR3 is built from 13 residues. The CDR3 reads CASSELVRGEQYF. The CDR3, as DNA: TGCGCCAGCAGTGAGCTAGTCCGGGGCGAGCAGTACTTC.

At least ten counts were recorded for this clone. The chain uses TRBV7-2 and TRBJ2-1; D remains unclear. In germline, CDR1 is SGHTA, CDR2 FQGNSA. The CDR3 consists of 16 residues. V was trimmed by 5 bases and J by 0 bases, leaving 14 bases between them. CDR3 sequence: CASSHSADSSYNEQFF. The CDR3 DNA reads as TGTGCCAGCAGCCATAGTGCGGATAGCTCCTACAATGAGCAGTTCTTC. The variable domain in full, with the rest retrieved from reference TRBV7-2 and TRBJ2-1, is GAGVSQSPSNKVTEKGKDVELRCDPISGHTALYWYRQSLGQGLEFLIYFQGNSAPDKSGLPSDRFSAERTGGSVSTLTIQRTQQEDSAVYLCASSHSADSSYNEQFFGPGTRLTVL.

The V and J genes are TRBV19 and TRBJ1-2; weak D call: TRBD1 (5 bases). CDR1 is LNHDA, CDR2 SQIVND, per germline (reference sequence). The CDR3 contains 14 residues. Trimming pared 7 bases from V and 4 bases from J, leaving 16 bases between. The CDR3 spells CASKQGGSIYGYTF. CDR3 in DNA: TGTGCCAGTAAGCAGGGTGGATCCATCTATGGCTACACCTTC.

This clone was picked up a small number of times. The chain couples TRBV9 to TRBJ1-1; D unclear. V lost 4 bases and J 8 bases, leaving 18 bases between the germline ends. This CDR3 is built from 14 residues. Germline CDR1 reads SGDLS; CDR2 reads YYNGEE. CDR3 nucleotide sequence: TGTGCCAGCAGCTCGTCGGACGGCCGGCGGGAAGCTTTCTTT. It is translated as CASSSSDGRREAFF.

This clone was detected only once. The chain carries TRBV2 and TRBJ2-2; D not resolved. V dropped 7 bases and J dropped 0 bases, with 3 bases sitting between them. This CDR3 comprises 12 residues. Germline assignment: CDR1 SNHLY and CDR2 FYNNEI. CDR3 sequence: CASTPNTGELFF. Here the CDR3 DNA reads TGTGCCAGCACCCCGAACACCGGGGAGCTGTTTTTT.

The chain employs TRBV30 and TRBJ2-1, with TRBD2 matching over 8 bases. Germline assignment: CDR1 GTSNPN and CDR2 SVGIG (reference sequence). J was trimmed by 7 bases and V by 8 bases; bases with no gene match: 7. The CDR3 contains 12 residues. The CDR3 sequence is CAGLASRNEQFF. DNA of the CDR3: TGTGCCGGACTAGCCAGTAGAAATGAGCAGTTCTTC.

The chain employs TRBV29-1 and TRBJ1-1; 9 bases line up with TRBD1. CDR1 and CDR2 (germline): SQVTM, ANQGSEA. Trimming at V came to 6 bases and at J to 6 bases, leaving 5 bases not matched to a gene. This CDR3 region has 12 residues. The CDR3: CSVKQGAAEAFF. CDR3 coding DNA: TGCAGCGTCAAACAGGGGGCCGCTGAAGCTTTCTTT.

V and J are TRBV19 and TRBJ2-7; a weak D match, TRBD1 (6 bases). V was cut by 5 bases and J by 1 base, with 12 bases left in between. Looked up from germline, CDR1 is LNHDA and CDR2 is SQIVND (reference sequence). CDR3 length: 14 residues. In DNA form, the CDR3 reads TGTGCCAGTAGTGTACAGGGTGGGTCCTACGAGCAGTACTTC. Protein product: CASSVQGGSYEQYF.

This clone turned up a few times. The genes are TRBV19 and TRBJ1-2; a weak D match, TRBD1 (6 bases). There are 15 residues in the CDR3. The germline CDR1 and CDR2 sequences are LNHDA and SQIVND (reference sequence). Trimming removed 1 base from V and 4 bases from J, with 13 bases in between. The CDR3 loop reads CASSIVWGAGYGYTF. CDR3 nucleotides: TGTGCCAGTAGTATAGTCTGGGGGGCCGGCTATGGCTACACCTTC.

The chain employs TRBV4-2 and TRBJ2-7; 7 bases are shared with TRBD2. With V trimmed by 6 bases and J by 4 bases, 12 bases remained unmatched. Looked up from germline, CDR1 is LGHNA and CDR2 is YNFKEQ. The CDR3 totals 15 residues. This chain's CDR3 is CASSRDLGGWYEQYV. As DNA, the CDR3 is TGTGCCAGCAGTCGGGACTTGGGAGGGTGGTACGAGCAGTACGTC.

The chain uses TRBV20-1 and TRBJ2-1; no definite D call. V shed 4 bases and J shed 7 bases, with 8 bases lying between them. There are 11 residues in the CDR3. Germline-derived CDR1 and CDR2 are DFQATT and SNEGSKA (reference sequence). CDR3 protein: CSAIFWNEQFF. CDR3 coding DNA: TGCAGTGCTATTTTTTGGAATGAGCAGTTCTTC.

The sample holds one count of this clone. As DNA, the CDR3 is TGCGCCAGCTCACTGGGGAGTAGCACAGATACGCAGTATTTT. It codes for CASSLGSSTDTQYF. This chain joins TRBV5-1 and TRBJ2-3; the D gene is possibly TRBD2 (5 bases). This CDR3 is built from 14 residues. CDR1 and CDR2 from the germline V gene are SGHRS and YFSETQ. V lost 7 bases to trimming and J lost 0 bases, with 12 bases between them. The whole variable domain, remainder taken from reference TRBV5-1 and TRBJ2-3, is KAGVTQTPRYLIKTRGQQVTLSCSPISGHRSVSWYQQTPGQGLQFLFEYFSETQRNKGNFPGRFSGRQFSNSRSEMNVSTLELGDSALYLCASSLGSSTDTQYFGPGTRLTVL.

The chain has TRBV30 and TRBJ1-1; D remains unclear. Trimming removed 4 bases at V and 1 base at J, with 13 bases between. The CDR3 is made up of 14 amino acids. The germline V gene encodes CDR1 GTSNPN and CDR2 SVGIG (reference sequence). For the CDR3, the DNA is TGTGCCTGGAATTTCTGGGAAAGGAACACTGAAGCTTTCTTT. This sequence encodes CAWNFWERNTEAFF.

This clone was counted only a few times. V usage is TRBV19 and J usage is TRBJ1-1; 7 positions agree with TRBD1. The CDR3 sequence is 15 residues long. Per the germline V gene, CDR1 is LNHDA and CDR2 is SQIVND (reference sequence). With 4 bases clipped from V and 1 base from J, the junction kept 6 bases outside the gene matches. The CDR3, as DNA: TGTGCCAGTAGTACTTCGACAGGGAGGAACACTGAAGCTTTCTTT. This encodes CASSTSTGRNTEAFF.

This clone turned up a few times. V gene TRBV16 combines with J gene TRBJ1-5, with a tentative D call TRBD1 (6 bases). CDR1 KGHSY and CDR2 FQNENV come from the germline V gene. V lost 4 bases and J lost 4, with 14 bases in between. The CDR3 runs 15 residues. This chain's CDR3 is CASSREGVWNQPQHF. The CDR3 nucleotides read TGTGCCAGCAGCCGAGAGGGGGTTTGGAATCAGCCCCAGCATTTT. Full variable domain (missing parts from reference TRBV16 and TRBJ1-5): GEEVAQTPKHLVRGEGQKAKLYCAPIKGHSYVFWYQQVLKNEFKFLISFQNENVFDETGMPKERFSAKCLPNSPCSLEIQATKLEDSAVYFCASSREGVWNQPQHFGDGTRLSIL.

The chain has TRBV9 and TRBJ1-4, with unresolved D. The V gene lost 0 bases and the J gene lost 5 bases, with 11 bases spanning the gap. This CDR3 spans 15 amino acids. From germline, CDR1 is SGDLS and CDR2 YYNGEE. The CDR3 region has the DNA TGTGCCAGCAGCGTAGGGGTGGATAGCAATGAAAAACTGTTTTTT. Its protein product is CASSVGVDSNEKLFF.